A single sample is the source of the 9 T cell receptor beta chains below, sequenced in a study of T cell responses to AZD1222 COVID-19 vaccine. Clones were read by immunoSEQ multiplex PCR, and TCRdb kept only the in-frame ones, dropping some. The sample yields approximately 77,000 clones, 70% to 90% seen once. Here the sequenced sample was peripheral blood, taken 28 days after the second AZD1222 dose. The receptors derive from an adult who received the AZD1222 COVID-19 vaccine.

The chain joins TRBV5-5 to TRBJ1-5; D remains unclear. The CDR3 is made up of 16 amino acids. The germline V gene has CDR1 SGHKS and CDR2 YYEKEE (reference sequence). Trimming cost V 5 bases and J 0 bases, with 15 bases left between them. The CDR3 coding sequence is TGTGCCAGCAGTCAACGGCAGGACTATAGCAATCAGCCCCAGCATTTT. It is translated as CASSQRQDYSNQPQHF.

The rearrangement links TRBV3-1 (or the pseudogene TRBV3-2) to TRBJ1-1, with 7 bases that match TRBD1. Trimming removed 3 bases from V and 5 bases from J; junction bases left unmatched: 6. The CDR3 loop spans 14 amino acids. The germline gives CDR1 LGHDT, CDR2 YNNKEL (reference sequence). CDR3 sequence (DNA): TGTGCCAGCAGCCACCGGGACAGATCTACTGAAGCTTTCTTT. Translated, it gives CASSHRDRSTEAFF.

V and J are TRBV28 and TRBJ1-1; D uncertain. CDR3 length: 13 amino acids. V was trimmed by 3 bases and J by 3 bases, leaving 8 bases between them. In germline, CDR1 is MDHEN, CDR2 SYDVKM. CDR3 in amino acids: CASSFSFDTEAFF. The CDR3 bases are TGTGCCAGCAGTTTCAGTTTCGACACTGAAGCTTTCTTT. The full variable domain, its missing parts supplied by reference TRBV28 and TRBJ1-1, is DVKVTQSSRYLVKRTGEKVFLECVQDMDHENMFWYRQDPGLGLRLIYFSYDVKMKEKGDIPEGYSVSREKKERFSLILESASTNQTSMYLCASSFSFDTEAFFGQGTRLTVV.

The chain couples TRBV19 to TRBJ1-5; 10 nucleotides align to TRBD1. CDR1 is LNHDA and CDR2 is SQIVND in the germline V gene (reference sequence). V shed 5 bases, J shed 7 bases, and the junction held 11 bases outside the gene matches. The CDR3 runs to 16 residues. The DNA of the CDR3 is TGTGCCAGTAGTCCTCAACCGACAGGGGGCGGGCAGCCCCAGCATTTT. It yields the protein CASSPQPTGGGQPQHF.

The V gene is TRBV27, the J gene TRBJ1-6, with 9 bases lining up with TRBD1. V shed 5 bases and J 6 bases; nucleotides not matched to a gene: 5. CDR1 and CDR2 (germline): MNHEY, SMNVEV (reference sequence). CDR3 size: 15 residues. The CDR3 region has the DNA TGTGCCAGCAGTCAAAGGACAGGGGTTAATTCACCCCTCCACTTT. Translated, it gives CASSQRTGVNSPLHF.

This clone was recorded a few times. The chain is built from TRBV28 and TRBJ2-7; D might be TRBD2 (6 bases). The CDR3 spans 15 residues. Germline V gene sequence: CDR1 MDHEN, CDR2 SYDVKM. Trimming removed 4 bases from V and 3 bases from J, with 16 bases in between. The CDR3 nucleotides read TGTGCCAGCAGTTCCCGACTAGGATCGGACTACGAGCAGTACTTC. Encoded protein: CASSSRLGSDYEQYF.

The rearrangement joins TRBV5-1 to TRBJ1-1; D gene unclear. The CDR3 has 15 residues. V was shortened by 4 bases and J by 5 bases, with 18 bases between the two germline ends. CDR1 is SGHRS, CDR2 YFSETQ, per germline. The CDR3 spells CASSLEQPGVTEAFF. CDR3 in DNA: TGCGCCAGCAGCCTAGAGCAGCCCGGGGTTACTGAAGCTTTCTTT.

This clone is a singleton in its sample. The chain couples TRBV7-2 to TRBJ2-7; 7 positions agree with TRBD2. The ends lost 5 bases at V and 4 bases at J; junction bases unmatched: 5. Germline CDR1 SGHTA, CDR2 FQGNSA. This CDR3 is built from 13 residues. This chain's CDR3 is CASSKLAVYEQYF. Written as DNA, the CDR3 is TGTGCCAGCAGCAAGCTAGCGGTTTACGAGCAGTACTTC.

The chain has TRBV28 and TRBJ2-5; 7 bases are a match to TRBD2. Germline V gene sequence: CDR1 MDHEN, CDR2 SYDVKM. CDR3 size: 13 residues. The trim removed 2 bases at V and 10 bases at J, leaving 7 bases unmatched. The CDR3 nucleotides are TGTGCCAGCAGTTTAGGGCGGGAGCCAGTCCAGTACTTC. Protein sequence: CASSLGREPVQYF.